The 5 T cell receptor beta chains listed next were all sequenced from one sample in a study of identical twins. In TCRdb, the 5' RACE reads were re-called with MiXCR into one record per CDR3 protein. The repertoire holds 1.5 million to 2 million distinct CDR3 sequences, under 35% seen once, with more than 0.25% in the top ten. The sequenced material came from cord blood. These receptor sequences come from a newborn girl in good health.

This clonotype was seen a handful of times. The chain combines TRBV20-1 with TRBJ2-5; 10 bases line up with TRBD1. The CDR3 spans 13 residues. The V gene end was trimmed by 6 bases and the J gene end by 5 bases; junction bases not matched to a gene: 6. Germline assignment: CDR1 DFQATT and CDR2 SNEGSKA (reference sequence). CDR3 sequence (DNA): TGCAGTGCGGTGACAGGGGGCGCGGAGACCCAGTACTTC. The encoded protein is CSAVTGGAETQYF.

This clonotype was counted a few times. DNA of the CDR3: TGTGCCAGCGGTGGGGCGGGGGGCGTTCGCGAGACCCAGTACTTC. It translates to CASGGAGGVRETQYF. The chain links TRBV12-3 or TRBV12-4 to TRBJ2-5; 8 nucleotides agree with TRBD2. The length of the CDR3 is 15 residues. V shed 8 bases, J shed 5 bases, and the junction held 13 bases outside the gene matches.

The chain employs TRBV27 and TRBJ1-4, with TRBD1 as a possible D gene (6 bases). The ends were cut back, 8 bases at V and 5 bases at J, with 15 bases in the middle. This CDR3 region has 14 residues. The germline V gene has CDR1 MNHEY and CDR2 SMNVEV (reference sequence). CDR3 sequence: CASAQGRPNEKLFF. The CDR3 DNA reads TGTGCCAGCGCTCAGGGGCGCCCCAATGAAAAACTGTTTTTT.

This clonotype was counted a few times. The rearrangement uses TRBV5-6 and TRBJ2-1; TRBD2 matches at 11 bases. With V trimmed by 4 bases and J by 4 bases, 10 bases remained unmatched. This CDR3 spans 17 amino acids. CDR1 is SGHDT and CDR2 is YYEEEE in the germline V gene. The CDR3 sequence: CASSGLAGGHEYNEQFF. CDR3 nucleotides: TGTGCCAGCAGCGGCCTAGCGGGGGGCCATGAATACAATGAGCAGTTCTTC.

This chain joins TRBV5-1 and TRBJ1-4, with D possibly matching TRBD1 (5 bases). The V end was cut by 4 bases, the J end by 5 bases, with 15 bases between. Germline V gives CDR1 SGHRS, CDR2 YFSETQ. CDR3 length equals 15 residues. The CDR3 here is CASSLMGRLNEKLFF. The DNA for the CDR3 is TGCGCCAGCAGCCTGATGGGACGGCTAAATGAAAAACTGTTTTTT.